The TCR beta chain described here comes from a study of T cell repertoires in cytomegalovirus infection. TCRdb used MiXCR to reprocess the reads, holding one entry per CDR3 protein. The sample lists 900,000 to 950,000 distinct CDR3 sequences; 30% to 40% were seen once. To note about this clonotype: Its antigen is still unknown.

V was clipped by 0 bases and J by 0 bases, with 8 bases between them. The CDR3 length is 16 residues. The germline CDR1 and CDR2 sequences are KGHSH and LQKENI. Sample: cultured CD8+ T cells from PBMCs, taken from culture after CMV antigen stimulation. The gene calls are TRBV18 and TRBJ2-2; a possible D gene is TRBD1 (5 bases). This TCR was recovered from a human donor in good health (CMV status not recorded). Some clones in this sample may be carry-over from other donors' samples. The CDR3 region is CASSPPRTSNTGELFF. CDR3 coding DNA: TGTGCCAGCTCACCACCCCGGACATCGAACACCGGGGAGCTGTTTTTT.